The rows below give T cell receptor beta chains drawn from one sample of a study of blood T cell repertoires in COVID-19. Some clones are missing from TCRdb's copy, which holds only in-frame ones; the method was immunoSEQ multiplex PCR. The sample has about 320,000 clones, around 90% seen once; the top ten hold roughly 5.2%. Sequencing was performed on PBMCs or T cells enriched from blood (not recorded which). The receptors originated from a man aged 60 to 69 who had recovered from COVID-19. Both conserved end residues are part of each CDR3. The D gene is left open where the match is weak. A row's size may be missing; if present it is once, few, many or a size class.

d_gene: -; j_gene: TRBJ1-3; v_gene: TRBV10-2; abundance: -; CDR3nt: TGCGCCAGCAGTCAGGCCGGCCCTGTTTCTGGAAACACCATATATTTT; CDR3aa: CASSQAGPVSGNTIYF
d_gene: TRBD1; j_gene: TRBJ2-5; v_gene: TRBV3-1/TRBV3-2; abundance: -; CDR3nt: TGTGCCAGCAGCCAATTCCGACAGGGCCCTATGGAGGAGACCCAGTACTTC; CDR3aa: CASSQFRQGPMEETQYF
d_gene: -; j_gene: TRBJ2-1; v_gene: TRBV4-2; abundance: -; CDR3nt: TGTGCCAGCAGCCAACACCCAAGGACAGATTACAATGAGCAGTTCTTC; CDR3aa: CASSQHPRTDYNEQFF
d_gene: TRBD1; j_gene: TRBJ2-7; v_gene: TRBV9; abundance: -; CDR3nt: TGTGCCAGCAGCACAGGGGGGTTCGAGCAGTACTTC; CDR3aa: CASSTGGFEQYF
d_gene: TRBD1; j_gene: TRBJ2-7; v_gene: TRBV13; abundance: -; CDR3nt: TGTGCCAGCAGCTTATCTGGGACAGATATATACGAGCAGTACTTC; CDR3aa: CASSLSGTDIYEQYF
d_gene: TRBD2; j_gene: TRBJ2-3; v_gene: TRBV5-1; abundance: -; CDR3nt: TGCGCCAGCAGCCCCCAGGCGGGAGTGGCAGATACGCAGTATTTT; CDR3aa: CASSPQAGVADTQYF
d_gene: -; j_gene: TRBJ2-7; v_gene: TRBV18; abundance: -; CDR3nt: TGTGCCAGCTCGGCCGGGAACTCCTACGAGCAGTACTTC; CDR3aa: CASSAGNSYEQYF
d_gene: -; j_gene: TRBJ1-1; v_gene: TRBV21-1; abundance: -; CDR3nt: TGTGCCAGCAGCACAACGCAGGGGGCGGACACTGAAGCTTTCTTT; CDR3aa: CASSTTQGADTEAFF
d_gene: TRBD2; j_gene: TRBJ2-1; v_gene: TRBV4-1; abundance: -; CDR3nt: TGCGCCAGCAGCCAACCAGGGAGACTAGCGAGCTCCTACAATGAGCAGTTCTTC; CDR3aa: CASSQPGRLASSYNEQFF
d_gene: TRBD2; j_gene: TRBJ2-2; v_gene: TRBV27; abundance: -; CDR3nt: TGTGCCAGCATCCGACTAGCGGGAGTCCCCGGGGAGCTGTTTTTT; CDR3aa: CASIRLAGVPGELFF
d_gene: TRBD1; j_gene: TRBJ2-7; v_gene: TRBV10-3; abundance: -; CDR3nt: TGTGCCACCCGGGTCGGGACAGGGAGCTCCTACGAGCAGTACTTC; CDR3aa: CATRVGTGSSYEQYF
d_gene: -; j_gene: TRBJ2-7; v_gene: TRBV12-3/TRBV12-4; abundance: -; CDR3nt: TGTGCCAGCAGCTCCCTTACAGGTCCCGAGCAGTACTTC; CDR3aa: CASSSLTGPEQYF
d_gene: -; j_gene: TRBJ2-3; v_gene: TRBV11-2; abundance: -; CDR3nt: TGTGCCAGCAGCGGAAACAGGGAATCAGATACGCAGTATTTT; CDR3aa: CASSGNRESDTQYF
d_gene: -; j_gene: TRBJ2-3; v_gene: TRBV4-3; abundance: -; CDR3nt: TGCGCCAGCAGCCAAGATCTTAGAGGGAGTCGATCAGATACGCAGTATTTT; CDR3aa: CASSQDLRGSRSDTQYF
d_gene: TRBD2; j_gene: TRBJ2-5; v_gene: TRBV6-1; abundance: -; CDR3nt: TGTGCCAGCAGTGAAGCGTGGCGGGAGGGCCAAGAGACCCAGTACTTC; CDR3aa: CASSEAWREGQETQYF
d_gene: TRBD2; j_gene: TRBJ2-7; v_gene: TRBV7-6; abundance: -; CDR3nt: TGTGCCAGCAGCTTGCGTGGACTAGGGGTGCAGGAGCAGTACTTC; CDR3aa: CASSLRGLGVQEQYF
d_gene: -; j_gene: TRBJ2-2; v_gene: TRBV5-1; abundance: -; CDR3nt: TGCGCCAGCAGCTTACAGGGTATTGTAAACACCGGGGAGCTGTTTTTT; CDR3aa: CASSLQGIVNTGELFF
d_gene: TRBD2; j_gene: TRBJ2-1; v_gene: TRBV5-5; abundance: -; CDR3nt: TGTGCCAGCAGCCATCCGGGTAGCGGGACCTGGGATGAGCAGTTCTTC; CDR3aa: CASSHPGSGTWDEQFF
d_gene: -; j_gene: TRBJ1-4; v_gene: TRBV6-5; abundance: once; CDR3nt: TGTGCCAGCAGTTACAGGGGCGAAAATGAAAAACTGTTTTTT; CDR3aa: CASSYRGENEKLFF
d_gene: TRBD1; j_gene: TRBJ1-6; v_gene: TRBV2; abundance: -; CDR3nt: TGTGCCAGCATCATGACAGGGTCGAATTCACCCCTCCACTTT; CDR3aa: CASIMTGSNSPLHF
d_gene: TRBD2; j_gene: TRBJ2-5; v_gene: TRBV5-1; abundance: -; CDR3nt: TGCGCCAGCAGCCTCGGACTAGCGGGAGTTAAAGAGACCCAGTACTTC; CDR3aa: CASSLGLAGVKETQYF
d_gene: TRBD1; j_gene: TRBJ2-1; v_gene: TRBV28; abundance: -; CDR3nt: TGTGCCAGCAGTTTACCGACAGGGGCCTACAATGAGCAGTTCTTC; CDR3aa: CASSLPTGAYNEQFF
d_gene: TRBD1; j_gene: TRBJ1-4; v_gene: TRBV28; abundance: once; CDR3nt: TGTGCCGGAGAAGACAGGGGGAGCGAAAAACTGTTTTTT; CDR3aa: CAGEDRGSEKLFF
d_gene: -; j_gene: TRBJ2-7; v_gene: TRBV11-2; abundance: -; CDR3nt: TGTGCCAGCAGCTTGGGAGGACCCTCCTACGAGCAGTACTTC; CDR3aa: CASSLGGPSYEQYF
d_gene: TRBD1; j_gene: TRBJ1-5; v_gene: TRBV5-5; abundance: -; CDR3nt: TGTGCCAGCAGCCGGGGGACAGGGGCGGACGATCAGCCCCAGCATTTT; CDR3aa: CASSRGTGADDQPQHF
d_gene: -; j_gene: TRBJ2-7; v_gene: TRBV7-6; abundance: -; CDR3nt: TGTGCCAGCAGGGGCGGGGGCGCCGGCTACGAGCAGTACTTC; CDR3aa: CASRGGGAGYEQYF
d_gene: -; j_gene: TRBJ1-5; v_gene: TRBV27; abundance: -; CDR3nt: TGTGCCAGCAGCCGCTATCCCCTGACAGGCGTCTGGCCCCAGCATTTT; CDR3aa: CASSRYPLTGVWPQHF
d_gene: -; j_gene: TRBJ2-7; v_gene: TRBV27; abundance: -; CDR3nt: TGTGCCATCCGGACAGCCAACTACGAGCAGTACTTC; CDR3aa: CAIRTANYEQYF
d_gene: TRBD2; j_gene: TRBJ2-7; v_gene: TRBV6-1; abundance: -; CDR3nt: TGTGCCAGCAGTTTCCATGGGGGGGAAGGCTACGAGCAGTACTTC; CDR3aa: CASSFHGGEGYEQYF
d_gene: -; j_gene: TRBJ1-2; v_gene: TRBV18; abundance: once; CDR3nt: TGTGCCAGCTCACTACCGGGGCAGTCACACTATGGCTACACCTTC; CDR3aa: CASSLPGQSHYGYTF
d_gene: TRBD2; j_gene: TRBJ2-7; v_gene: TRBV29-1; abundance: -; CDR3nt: TGCAGCGTTTGGCTAGCGGGAGTTTACGAGCAGTACTTC; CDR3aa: CSVWLAGVYEQYF
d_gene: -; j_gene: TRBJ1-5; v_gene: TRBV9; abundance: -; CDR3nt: TGTGCCAGCAGCGTAGGTTACGGGGGGGGGCAGCCCCAGCATTTT; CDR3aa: CASSVGYGGGQPQHF
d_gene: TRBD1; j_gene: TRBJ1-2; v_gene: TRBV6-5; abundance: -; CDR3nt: TGTGCCAGCAGTATTACGACAGGGACCTACTATGGCTACACCTTC; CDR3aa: CASSITTGTYYGYTF
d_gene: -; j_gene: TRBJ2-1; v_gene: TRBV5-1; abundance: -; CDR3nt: TGCGCCAGCAGTATTGGGGCCTCCTACAATGAGCAGTTCTTC; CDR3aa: CASSIGASYNEQFF
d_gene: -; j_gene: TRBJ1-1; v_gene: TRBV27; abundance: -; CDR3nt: TGTGCCAGCAGTCCACGGGACATCCGTGAAGCTTTCTTT; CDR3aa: CASSPRDIREAFF
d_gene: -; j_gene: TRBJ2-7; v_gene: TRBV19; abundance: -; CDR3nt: TGTGCCAGTAGAACCGGCGGGGCGGGCTCCTACGAGCAGTACTTC; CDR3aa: CASRTGGAGSYEQYF
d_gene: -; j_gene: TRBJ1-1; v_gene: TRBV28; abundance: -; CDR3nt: TGTGCCAGCAGTCCATCGGGACTCCGGAACACTGAAGCTTTCTTT; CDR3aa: CASSPSGLRNTEAFF
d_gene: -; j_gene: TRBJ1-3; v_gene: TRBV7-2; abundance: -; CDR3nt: TGTGCCAGCAGCCCGGACTTCTCTGGAAACACCATATATTTT; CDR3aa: CASSPDFSGNTIYF
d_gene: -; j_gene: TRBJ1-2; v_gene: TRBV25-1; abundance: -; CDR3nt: TGTGCCAGCTTTGGACAGAGCGATGGCTACACCTTC; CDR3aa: CASFGQSDGYTF
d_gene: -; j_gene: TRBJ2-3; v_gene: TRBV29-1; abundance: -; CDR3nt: TGCAGCGTTCCTCAGCCCCAGGGCGGCACAGATACGCAGTATTTT; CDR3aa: CSVPQPQGGTDTQYF
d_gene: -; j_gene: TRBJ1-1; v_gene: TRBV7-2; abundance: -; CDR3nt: TGTGCCAGCAGTCCCTCTCGGGTAGGCCTGAACACTGAAGCTTTCTTT; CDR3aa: CASSPSRVGLNTEAFF
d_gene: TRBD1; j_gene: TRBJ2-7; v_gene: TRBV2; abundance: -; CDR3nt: TGTGCCAGCAGTGCTAGACAGGGACCTTACGAGCAGTACTTC; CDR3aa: CASSARQGPYEQYF
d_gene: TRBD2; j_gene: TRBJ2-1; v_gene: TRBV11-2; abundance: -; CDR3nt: TGTGCCAGCACCCAGCTAGCGGGATATGATGAGCAGTTCTTC; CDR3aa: CASTQLAGYDEQFF
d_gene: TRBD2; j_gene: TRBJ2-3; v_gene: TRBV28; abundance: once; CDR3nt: TGTGCCAGCAGTTTACAGCGGGAGGGCCGGGCAGATACGCAGTATTTT; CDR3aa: CASSLQREGRADTQYF
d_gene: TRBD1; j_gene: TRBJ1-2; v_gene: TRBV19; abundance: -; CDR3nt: TGTGCCAGCACAGACAGGGAGTATGGCTACACCTTC; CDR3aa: CASTDREYGYTF
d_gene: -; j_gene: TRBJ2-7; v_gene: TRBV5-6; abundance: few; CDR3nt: TGTGCCAGCAGCTCCCGGGGTTTTGGGGAGCAGTACTTC; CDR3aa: CASSSRGFGEQYF
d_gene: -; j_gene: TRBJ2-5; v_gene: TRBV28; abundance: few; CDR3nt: TGTGCCAGCAGTTTATGGGACAGCCAAGAGACCCAGTACTTC; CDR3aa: CASSLWDSQETQYF
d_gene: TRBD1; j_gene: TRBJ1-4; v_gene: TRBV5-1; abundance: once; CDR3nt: TGCGCCAGCAGCGAACAGGGGCCGGCTAATGAAAAACTGTTTTTT; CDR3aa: CASSEQGPANEKLFF
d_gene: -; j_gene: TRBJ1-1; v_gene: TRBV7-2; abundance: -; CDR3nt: TGTGCCAGCAGCCGGACGGGGGGACGGATGAACACTGAAGCTTTCTTT; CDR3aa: CASSRTGGRMNTEAFF
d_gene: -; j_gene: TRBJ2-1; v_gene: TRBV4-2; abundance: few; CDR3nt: TGTGCCAGCAGCCACACACAGGGTGTTGAGCAGTTCTTC; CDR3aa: CASSHTQGVEQFF
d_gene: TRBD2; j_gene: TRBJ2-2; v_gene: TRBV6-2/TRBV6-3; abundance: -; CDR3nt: TGTGCCAGCAGTTACTCGAGCGGGAGCTTGAGCACCGGGGAGCTGTTTTTT; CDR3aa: CASSYSSGSLSTGELFF
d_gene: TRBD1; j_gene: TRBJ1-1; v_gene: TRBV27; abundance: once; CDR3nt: TGTGCCAGCCGACTTTTTAAGGGGGCAAGCACTGAAGCTTTCTTT; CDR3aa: CASRLFKGASTEAFF
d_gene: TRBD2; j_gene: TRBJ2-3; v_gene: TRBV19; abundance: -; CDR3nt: TGTGCCAGTAGTCCCTCTTGGACTAGCGTGATAGGCACAGATACGCAGTATTTT; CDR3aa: CASSPSWTSVIGTDTQYF